This TCR beta chain was retrieved from a study of blood T cell repertoires in COVID-19. Across the study: T cells, B-cell-depleted T cells, or PBMCs supplied cDNA or gDNA.

This CDR3 contains 13 residues. V was trimmed by 4 bases and J by 1 base, leaving 7 bases between them. The germline CDR1 and CDR2 sequences are MGHRA and YSYEKL. A word on this clone: Within the sample, other DNA sequences also encode this same CDR3.

The repertoire was sequenced with immunoSEQ multiplex PCR; TCRdb's copy has only in-frame clones and lacks some. The sample records some 320,000 clones, 85% being singletons. The TCR sequence derives from a woman in her twenties or thirties who had been exposed to COVID-19. Sequencing was carried out using PBMCs or T cells enriched from blood (not recorded which). The genes are TRBV4-1 and TRBJ1-1; D is perhaps TRBD1 (5 bases). CDR3 loop: CASSLGQNTEAFF. The CDR3 nucleotides read TGCGCCAGCAGCCTTGGACAGAACACTGAAGCTTTCTTT.